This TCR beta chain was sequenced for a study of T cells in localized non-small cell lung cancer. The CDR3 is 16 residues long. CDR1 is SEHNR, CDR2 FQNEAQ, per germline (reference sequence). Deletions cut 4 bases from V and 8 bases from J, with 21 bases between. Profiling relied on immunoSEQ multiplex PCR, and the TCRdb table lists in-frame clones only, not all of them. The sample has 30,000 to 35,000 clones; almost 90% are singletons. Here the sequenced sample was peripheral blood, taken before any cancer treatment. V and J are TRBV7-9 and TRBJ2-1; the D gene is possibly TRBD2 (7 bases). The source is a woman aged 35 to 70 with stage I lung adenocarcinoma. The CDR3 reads CASSSPTGGGADEQFF. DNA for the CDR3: TGTGCCAGCAGCTCCCCTACGGGGGGCGGGGCGGATGAGCAGTTCTTC.